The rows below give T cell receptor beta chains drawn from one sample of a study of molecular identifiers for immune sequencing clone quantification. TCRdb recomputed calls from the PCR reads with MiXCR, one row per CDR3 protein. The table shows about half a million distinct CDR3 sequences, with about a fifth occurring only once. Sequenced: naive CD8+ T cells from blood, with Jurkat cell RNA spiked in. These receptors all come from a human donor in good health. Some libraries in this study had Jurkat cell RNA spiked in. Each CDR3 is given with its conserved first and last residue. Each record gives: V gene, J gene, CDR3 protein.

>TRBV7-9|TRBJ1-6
CASSPTLSYNSPLHF
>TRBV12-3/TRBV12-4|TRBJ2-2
CASSSYIDTGELFF
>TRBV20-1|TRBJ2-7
CSAREGTGSYEQYF
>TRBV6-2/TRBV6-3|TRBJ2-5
CASRRLAGEIQETQYF
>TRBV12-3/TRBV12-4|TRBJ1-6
CASSLEGPSPLHF
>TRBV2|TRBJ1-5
CASSENNIFNQPQHF
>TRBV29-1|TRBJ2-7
CSVEGGQGPYEQYF
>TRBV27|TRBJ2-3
CASSPSTRDRDPDTQYF
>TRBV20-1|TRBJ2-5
CSARAASGEVDQYF
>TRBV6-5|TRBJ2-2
CASGFSTGELFF
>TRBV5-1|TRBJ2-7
CASRDGRGGLMEQYF
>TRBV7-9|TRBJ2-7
CASSSKTLSGKVEQYF
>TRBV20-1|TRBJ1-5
CSAPDRGDDQPQHF
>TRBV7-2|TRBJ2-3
CASTPWRGHTDTQYF
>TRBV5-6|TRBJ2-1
CASSLALGRSIDEQFF
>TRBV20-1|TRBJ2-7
CSARVVVRSAIYEQYF
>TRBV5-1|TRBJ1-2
CASSPGTGVYLNYGYTF
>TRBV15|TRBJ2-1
CATSRAKSREQFF
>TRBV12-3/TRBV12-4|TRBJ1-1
CASTQGSEAFF
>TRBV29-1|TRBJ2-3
CSVVRTSGLPYF
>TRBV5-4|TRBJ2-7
CASSLAGGPHEQYF
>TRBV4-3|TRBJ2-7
CASSQDRAASYEQYF
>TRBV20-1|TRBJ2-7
CSAREIRDRNYEQYF
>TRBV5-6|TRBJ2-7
CASSPWDRVHEQYF
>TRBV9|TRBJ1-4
CASSAQGSLVEKLFF
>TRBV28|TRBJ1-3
CASSFRGTLGNTIYF
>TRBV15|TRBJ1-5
CATSRVGDRDNQPQHF
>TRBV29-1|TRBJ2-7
CSALTGITYEQYF
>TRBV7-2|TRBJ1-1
CASSSGTANTEAFF
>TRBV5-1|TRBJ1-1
CASSLTTGGTTEAFF
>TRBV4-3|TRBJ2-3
CASSQDGQGSTDTQYF
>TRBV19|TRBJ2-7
CATPGAGSVYEQYF
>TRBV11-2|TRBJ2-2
CASSPWLASGSGYTGELFF
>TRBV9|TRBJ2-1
CVSSVDNNEQFF
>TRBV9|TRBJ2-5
CASSVADGEETQYF
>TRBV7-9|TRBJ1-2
CASSLNPDYGYTF
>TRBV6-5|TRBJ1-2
CASSYGTFNYGYTF
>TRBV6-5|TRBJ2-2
CASSGLAGGNTGELFF
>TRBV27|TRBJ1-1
CASSLQGYNTEAFF
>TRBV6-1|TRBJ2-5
CASFVHPTGVPQETQYF
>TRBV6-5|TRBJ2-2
CASSWAGQAGELFF
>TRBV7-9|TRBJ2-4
CASSLLGENIQYF
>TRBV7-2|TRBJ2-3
CASSLLAGGTDTQYF
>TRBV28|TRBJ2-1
CASSLLAQGNEQIF